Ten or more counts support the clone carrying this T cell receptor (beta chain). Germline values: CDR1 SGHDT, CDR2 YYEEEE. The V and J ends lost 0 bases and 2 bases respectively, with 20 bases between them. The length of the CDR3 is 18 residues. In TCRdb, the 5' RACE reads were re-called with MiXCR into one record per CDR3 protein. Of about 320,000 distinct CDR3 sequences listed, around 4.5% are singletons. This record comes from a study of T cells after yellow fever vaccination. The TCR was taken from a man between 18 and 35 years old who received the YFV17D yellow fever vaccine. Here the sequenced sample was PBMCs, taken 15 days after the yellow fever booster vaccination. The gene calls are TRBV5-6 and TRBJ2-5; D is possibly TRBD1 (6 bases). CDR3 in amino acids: CASSLERQAPHAQETQYF. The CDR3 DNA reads TGTGCCAGCAGCTTGGAGAGACAGGCCCCCCACGCACAAGAGACCCAGTACTTC. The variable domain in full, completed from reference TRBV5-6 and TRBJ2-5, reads DAGVTQSPTHLIKTRGQQVTLRCSPKSGHDTVSWYQQALGQGPQFIFQYYEEEERQRGNFPDRFSGHQFPNYSSELNVNALLLGDSALYLCASSLERQAPHAQETQYFGPGTRLLVL.